These T cell receptor beta chains were read from a single sample in a study of T-cell reconstitution after alpha-beta-depleted transplantation in children. TCRdb reanalysed the PCR reads using MiXCR and keeps one entry per CDR3 protein. The top ten clones hold 3% to 3.5% of a sample with roughly 200,000 distinct CDR3 sequences, 6.5% to 7.5% of them seen once. The sequencing here drew on PBMCs from the stem cell graft donor, taken from the stem cell graft. The receptor source for this set is a human donor who donated a stem cell graft to a child with Wiskott-Aldrich syndrome. The CDR3 runs from the conserved cysteine through the conserved F or W. The order of the fields is CDR3 protein, CDR3 DNA, D gene, clone size, J gene, V gene. D genes are given only for firm matches. A clone size is listed for some rows: how often the clone was seen (once, few, many), or a class if it is expanded.

CASSTSGGGSSYNEQFF TGTGCCAGCAGCACCTCTGGGGGGGGGAGCTCCTACAATGAGCAGTTCTTC TRBD2 few TRBJ2-1 TRBV14
CASSLGSGVSYEQYF TGCGCCAGCAGCTTGGGTAGTGGGGTATCCTACGAGCAGTACTTC NA many TRBJ2-7 TRBV5-1
CMGVSSGNTIYF TGCATGGGGGTCAGCTCTGGAAACACCATATATTTT NA many TRBJ1-3 TRBV20-1
CASTIRGGYTEAFF TGTGCCAGCACCATCCGGGGGGGCTACACTGAAGCTTTCTTT NA NA TRBJ1-1 TRBV27
CASSLPRGSNEKLFF TGTGCCAGCAGCCTACCGCGGGGATCTAATGAAAAACTGTTTTTT NA many TRBJ1-4 TRBV28
CATSRDLGPGDTQYF TGTGCCACCAGCAGAGATCTGGGACCAGGAGATACGCAGTATTTT NA many TRBJ2-3 TRBV15
CASSRDPAGTTDTQYF TGCGCCAGCAGCCGGGATCCAGCGGGAACCACAGATACGCAGTATTTT TRBD2 NA TRBJ2-3 TRBV5-1
CAISENGFTDTQYF TGTGCCATCAGTGAAAATGGTTTCACAGATACGCAGTATTTT NA NA TRBJ2-3 TRBV10-3
CASSSLSTYSYEQYF TGTGCCAGCAGTTCCCTATCGACCTACTCCTACGAGCAGTACTTC NA many TRBJ2-7 TRBV12-3/TRBV12-4
CSAETSGQGYYTF TGCAGCGCGGAAACGAGCGGACAGGGTTATTACACCTTC TRBD1 many TRBJ1-2 TRBV29-1
CASSVNGETQYF TGTGCCAGCAGTGTCAACGGTGAGACCCAGTACTTC NA NA TRBJ2-5 TRBV3-1
CASSLVWPNTGELFF TGTGCCAGCAGCCTCGTCTGGCCCAACACCGGGGAGCTGTTTTTT NA NA TRBJ2-2 TRBV14
CASSPRLGGSSYEQYF TGTGCCAGCAGTCCCCGCTTAGGGGGGAGCTCCTACGAGCAGTACTTC NA many TRBJ2-7 TRBV12-3/TRBV12-4
CASSQQRGTYNEQFF TGTGCCAGCAGCCAACAGAGGGGCACCTACAATGAGCAGTTCTTC NA few TRBJ2-1 TRBV7-2
CASSPTTGAPDEQYF TGCGCCAGCAGCCCGACGACAGGGGCTCCGGACGAGCAGTACTTC TRBD1 NA TRBJ2-7 TRBV5-1
CASSLVRNYNEQFF TGTGCCAGCAGCTTAGTGCGGAACTACAATGAGCAGTTCTTC NA many TRBJ2-1 TRBV7-8
CSGQGRGTEAFF TGCAGCGGACAGGGTAGAGGCACTGAAGCTTTCTTT TRBD1 many TRBJ1-1 TRBV29-1
CSGRQGAGQPQHF TGCAGTGGTCGACAGGGGGCCGGTCAGCCCCAGCATTTT TRBD1 many TRBJ1-5 TRBV20-1
CASSLVFGTEQFF TGCGCCAGCAGCTTGGTCTTCGGGACTGAGCAGTTCTTC NA few TRBJ2-1 TRBV5-1
CAINGNTGELFF TGTGCCATCAATGGTAACACCGGGGAGCTGTTTTTT NA many TRBJ2-2 TRBV10-3
CATSDLGVLTPNTGELFF TGTGCCACCAGTGATTTGGGAGTCCTAACCCCGAACACCGGGGAGCTGTTTTTT NA many TRBJ2-2 TRBV24-1
CASSLRHGQETQYF TGTGCCAGCAGCCTCCGACACGGACAAGAGACCCAGTACTTC NA many TRBJ2-5 TRBV7-6
CASSFRGLLETQYF TGTGCCAGCAGTTTCCGGGGGCTCTTAGAGACCCAGTACTTC NA many TRBJ2-5 TRBV12-3/TRBV12-4
CASSSPPGRSSYEQYF TGCGCCAGCAGCTCTCCACCGGGACGGAGTTCCTACGAGCAGTACTTC NA few TRBJ2-7 TRBV5-1
CAWGRKQSYEQYF TGTGCCTGGGGAAGAAAGCAGAGCTACGAGCAGTACTTC NA many TRBJ2-7 TRBV30
CASSWDSAYGYTF TGTGCCAGCAGCTGGGACAGCGCCTATGGCTACACCTTC TRBD1 many TRBJ1-2 TRBV14
CASSSLRQAVNTGELFF TGTGCCAGCAGTTCTCTTAGACAGGCAGTTAACACCGGGGAGCTGTTTTTT NA few TRBJ2-2 TRBV6-2/TRBV6-3
CASWISGVEKETQYF TGTGCCAGCTGGATTAGCGGGGTAGAGAAAGAGACCCAGTACTTC TRBD2 NA TRBJ2-5 TRBV3-1
CASSITAGVTDAQYF TGTGCCAGTAGTATAACAGCGGGAGTCACAGATGCGCAGTATTTT TRBD2 NA TRBJ2-3 TRBV19
CAISVGSQNYEQYF TGTGCCATCAGTGTGGGGTCTCAGAACTACGAGCAGTACTTC NA many TRBJ2-7 TRBV10-3
CASSPTRGGDTQYF TGCGCCAGCAGCCCGACCCGAGGTGGGGATACGCAGTATTTT NA NA TRBJ2-3 TRBV5-1
CASSFFRATEAFF TGTGCCAGCAGTTTTTTCAGGGCCACTGAAGCTTTCTTT NA few TRBJ1-1 TRBV12-3/TRBV12-4
CASSYVVMGTQYF TGTGCCAGCAGCTACGTGGTAATGGGGACCCAGTACTTC NA many TRBJ2-5 TRBV2
CASSPDSSEKLFF TGCGCCAGCAGCCCGGATAGCAGTGAAAAACTGTTTTTT NA many TRBJ1-4 TRBV5-1
CSASLLAGARDTQYF TGCAGTGCTAGCCTCCTAGCGGGAGCTAGGGATACGCAGTATTTT TRBD2 many TRBJ2-3 TRBV20-1
CSAGARDRGLYSNQPQHF TGCAGTGCTGGGGCCCGGGACAGGGGCCTATATAGCAATCAGCCCCAGCATTTT TRBD1 many TRBJ1-5 TRBV20-1
CSASRQGTDTQYF TGCAGTGCTAGTCGTCAGGGCACAGATACGCAGTATTTT NA many TRBJ2-3 TRBV20-1
CASSTNRDRYGTEAFF TGTGCCAGCAGCACCAACAGGGACCGGTATGGCACTGAAGCTTTCTTT NA NA TRBJ1-1 TRBV11-1
CASSPGQPNQPQHF TGCGCCAGCAGCCCGGGACAGCCCAATCAGCCCCAGCATTTT TRBD1 few TRBJ1-5 TRBV5-1
CASSLLVTASEAFF TGTGCCAGCAGCTTGTTGGTGACAGCCTCTGAAGCTTTCTTT NA NA TRBJ1-1 TRBV5-5
CASSWGQFSTDTQYF TGTGCCAGCAGCTGGGGACAGTTTAGCACAGATACGCAGTATTTT TRBD1 many TRBJ2-3 TRBV5-5
CASNVQGANTEAFF TGCGCCAGCAACGTACAGGGGGCGAACACTGAAGCTTTCTTT TRBD1 many TRBJ1-1 TRBV5-1
CASVGGAHREQFF TGTGCCAGCGTTGGTGGGGCACATCGAGAGCAGTTCTTC NA many TRBJ2-1 TRBV6-6
CASSAVGGEQYF TGTGCCAGCAGTGCTGTGGGGGGCGAGCAGTACTTC NA many TRBJ2-7 TRBV6-1
CAWSHQGANYGYTF TGTGCCTGGAGCCACCAAGGGGCGAACTATGGCTACACCTTC NA many TRBJ1-2 TRBV30
CATSVARGRALNTGELFF TGTGCCACCAGTGTCGCCCGTGGGAGAGCCCTGAACACCGGGGAGCTGTTTTTT NA many TRBJ2-2 TRBV24-1
CASSQLGQQYF TGTGCCAGCAGCCAACTAGGTCAGCAGTACTTC NA many TRBJ2-7 TRBV7-9
CASSLLGLAVQETQYF TGTGCCAGCAGCTTATTAGGACTAGCGGTTCAAGAGACCCAGTACTTC TRBD2 many TRBJ2-5 TRBV7-2
CASSLGTENTEAFF TGTGCCAGCAGTTTAGGGACGGAAAACACTGAAGCTTTCTTT NA many TRBJ1-1 TRBV12-3/TRBV12-4
CASSEWGTNQPQHF TGTGCCAGCAGTGAATGGGGTACCAATCAGCCCCAGCATTTT NA many TRBJ1-5 TRBV6-1
CASVAGPNTGELFF TGCGCCAGCGTGGCAGGGCCAAACACCGGGGAGCTGTTTTTT NA NA TRBJ2-2 TRBV5-1